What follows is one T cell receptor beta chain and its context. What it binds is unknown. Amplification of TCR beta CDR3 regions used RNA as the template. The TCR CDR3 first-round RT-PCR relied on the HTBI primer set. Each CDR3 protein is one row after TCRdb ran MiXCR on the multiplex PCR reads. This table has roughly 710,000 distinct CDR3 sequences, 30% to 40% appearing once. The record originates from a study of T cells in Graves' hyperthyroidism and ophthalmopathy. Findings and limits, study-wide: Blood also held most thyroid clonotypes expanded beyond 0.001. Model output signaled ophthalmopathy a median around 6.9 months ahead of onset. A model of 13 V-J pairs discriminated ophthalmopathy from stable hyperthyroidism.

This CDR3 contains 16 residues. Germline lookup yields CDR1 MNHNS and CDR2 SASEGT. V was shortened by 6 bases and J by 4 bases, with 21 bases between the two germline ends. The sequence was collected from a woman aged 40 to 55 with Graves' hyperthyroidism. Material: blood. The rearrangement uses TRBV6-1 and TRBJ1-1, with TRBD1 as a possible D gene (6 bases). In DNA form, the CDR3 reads TGTGCCAGCAGGCTGGGGGGGGGTAACAGGGCCACTGAAGCTTTCTTT. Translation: CASRLGGGNRATEAFF.